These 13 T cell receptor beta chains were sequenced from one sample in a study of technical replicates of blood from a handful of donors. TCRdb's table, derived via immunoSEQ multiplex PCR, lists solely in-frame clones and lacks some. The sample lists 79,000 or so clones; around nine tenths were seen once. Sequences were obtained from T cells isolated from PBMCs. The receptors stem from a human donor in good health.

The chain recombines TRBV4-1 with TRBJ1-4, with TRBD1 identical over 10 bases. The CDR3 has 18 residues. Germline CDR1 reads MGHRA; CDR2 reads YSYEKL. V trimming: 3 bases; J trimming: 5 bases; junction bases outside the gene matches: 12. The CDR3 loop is CASSHLGKTGGANEKLFF. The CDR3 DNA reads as TGCGCCAGCAGCCATCTGGGCAAGACAGGGGGCGCCAATGAAAAACTGTTTTTT.

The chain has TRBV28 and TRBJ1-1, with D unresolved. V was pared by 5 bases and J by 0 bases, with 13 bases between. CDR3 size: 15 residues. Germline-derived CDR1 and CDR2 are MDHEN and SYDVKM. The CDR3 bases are TGTGCCAGCAGTCGCGTAAGCAGGATGAACACTGAAGCTTTCTTT. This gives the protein CASSRVSRMNTEAFF.

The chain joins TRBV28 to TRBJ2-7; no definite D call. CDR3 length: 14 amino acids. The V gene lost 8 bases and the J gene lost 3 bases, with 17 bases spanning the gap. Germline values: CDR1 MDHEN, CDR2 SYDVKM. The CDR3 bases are TGTGCCAGCCATTCCCCGGCCAGGCGCTACGAGCAGTACTTC. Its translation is CASHSPARRYEQYF.

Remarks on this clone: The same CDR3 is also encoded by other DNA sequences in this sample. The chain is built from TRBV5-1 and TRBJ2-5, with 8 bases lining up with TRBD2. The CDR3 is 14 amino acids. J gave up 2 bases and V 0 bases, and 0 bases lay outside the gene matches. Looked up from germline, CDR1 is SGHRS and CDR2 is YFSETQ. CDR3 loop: CASSLGGGQETQYF. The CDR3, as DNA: TGCGCCAGCAGCTTGGGCGGGGGGCAAGAGACCCAGTACTTC.

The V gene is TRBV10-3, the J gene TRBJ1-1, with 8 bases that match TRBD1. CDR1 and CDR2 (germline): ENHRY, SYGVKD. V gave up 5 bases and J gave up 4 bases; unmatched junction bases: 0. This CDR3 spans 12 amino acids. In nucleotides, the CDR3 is TGTGCCATCAGTACAGGGGGCACTGAAGCTTTCTTT. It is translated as CAISTGGTEAFF.

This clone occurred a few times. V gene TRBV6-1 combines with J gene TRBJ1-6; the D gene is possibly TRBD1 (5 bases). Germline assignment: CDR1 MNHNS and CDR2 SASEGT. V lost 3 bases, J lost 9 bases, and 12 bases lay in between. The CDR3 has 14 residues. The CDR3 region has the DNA TGTGCCAGCAGTGAGTCAGGGTTCGTTTCACCCCTCCACTTT. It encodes CASSESGFVSPLHF.

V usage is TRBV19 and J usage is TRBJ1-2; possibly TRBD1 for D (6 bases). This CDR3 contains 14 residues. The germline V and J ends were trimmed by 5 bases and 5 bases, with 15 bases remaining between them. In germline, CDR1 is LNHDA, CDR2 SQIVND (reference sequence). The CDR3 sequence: CASSDPGHIYGYTF. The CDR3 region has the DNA TGTGCCAGTAGTGACCCGGGACATATTTATGGCTACACCTTC.

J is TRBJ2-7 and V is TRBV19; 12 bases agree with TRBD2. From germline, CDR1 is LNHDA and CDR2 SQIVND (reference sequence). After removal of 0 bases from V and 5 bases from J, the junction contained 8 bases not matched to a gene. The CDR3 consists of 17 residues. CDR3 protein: CASSIDPTSGSRNEQYF. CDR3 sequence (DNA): TGTGCCAGTAGTATAGATCCGACTAGCGGGAGCCGGAACGAGCAGTACTTC.

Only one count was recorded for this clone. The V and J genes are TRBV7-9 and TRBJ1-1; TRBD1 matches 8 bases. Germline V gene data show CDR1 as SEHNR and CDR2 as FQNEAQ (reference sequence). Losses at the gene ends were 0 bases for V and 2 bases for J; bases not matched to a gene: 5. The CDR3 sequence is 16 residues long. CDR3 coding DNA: TGTGCCAGCAGCTTAGCTCTGGACAGGGTAAACACTGAAGCTTTCTTT. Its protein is CASSLALDRVNTEAFF.

This CDR3 is CASSSLAGDNEKLFF. For the CDR3, the DNA is TGTGCCAGCAGCTCGCTGGCAGGGGATAATGAAAAACTGTTTTTT. V and J are TRBV5-6 and TRBJ1-4; maybe TRBD1 (6 bases). V was cut by 3 bases and J by 4 bases, with 13 bases left in between. The CDR3 has 15 residues. CDR1 is SGHDT and CDR2 is YYEEEE in the germline V gene.

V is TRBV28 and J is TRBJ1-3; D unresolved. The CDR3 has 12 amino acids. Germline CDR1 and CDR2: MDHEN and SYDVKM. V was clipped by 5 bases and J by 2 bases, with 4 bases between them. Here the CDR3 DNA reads TGTGCCAGCAGTCTAACTGGAAACACCATATATTTT. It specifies CASSLTGNTIYF.

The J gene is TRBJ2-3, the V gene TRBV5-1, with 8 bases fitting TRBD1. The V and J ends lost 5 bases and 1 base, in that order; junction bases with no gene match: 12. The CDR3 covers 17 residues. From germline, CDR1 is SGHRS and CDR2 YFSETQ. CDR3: CASSLTRTGRGTDTQYF. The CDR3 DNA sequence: TGCGCCAGCAGTCTGACCAGGACAGGGCGAGGCACAGATACGCAGTATTTT.

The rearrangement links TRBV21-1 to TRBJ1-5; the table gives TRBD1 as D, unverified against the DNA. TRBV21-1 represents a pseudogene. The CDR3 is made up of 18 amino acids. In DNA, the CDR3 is TGTGCCAGCAGCAAACGGGGTAAGGGGGTGAGTAGCAATCAGCCCCAGCATTTT. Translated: CASSKRGKGVSSNQPQHF.